The clone carrying this TCR beta chain was detected only a few times. Germline CDR1 reads GTSNPN; CDR2 reads SVGIG (reference sequence). This CDR3 contains 15 residues. V lost 0 bases to trimming and J lost 7 bases, with 16 bases between them. TCRdb passed the 5' RACE reads through MiXCR, listing each CDR3 protein once. The data contain 200,000 to 300,000 distinct CDR3 sequences, about 11% of them seen just once; the ten biggest clones take up 2% to 3%. The data belong to a study of CD8 T cells in ankylosing spondylitis. The origin of this receptor is a male donor with ankylosing spondylitis or in good health (not recorded which). The V and J genes are TRBV30 and TRBJ2-1; weak D call: TRBD2 (6 bases). Sequencing was done on a sample of blood, either unsorted or a sorted T cell fraction (not recorded which). CDR3 DNA: TGTGCCTGGAGTGTAAGGGGAGGAGGGCCAAATGAGCAGTTCTTC. This gives the protein CAWSVRGGGPNEQFF.